This T cell receptor (beta chain) was identified during a study of T cell responses to AZD1222 COVID-19 vaccine. Trimming stripped 6 bases from V and 5 bases from J, with 16 bases between. The CDR3 loop spans 14 amino acids. The V gene's germline CDR1 is SEHNR and CDR2 FQNEAQ (reference sequence). Sequencing used immunoSEQ multiplex PCR; TCRdb keeps in-frame clones, though not all of them. The table lists around 140,000 clones, almost 95% of them singletons. The sequences come from peripheral blood, collected 28 days after the second AZD1222 dose. The chain recombines TRBV7-9 with TRBJ1-1, with D possibly being TRBD1 (5 bases). The sequence came from an adult who received the AZD1222 COVID-19 vaccine. CDR3 sequence reads: CASSVEGMDTEAFF. The CDR3 DNA reads as TGTGCCAGCAGTGTAGAGGGGATGGATACTGAAGCTTTCTTT.